This TCR beta chain originates from a study of long-term antiretroviral therapy in people with HIV. General study findings and limits: Records did not include ART adherence, viral resistance or therapy changes.

At survey level, the immunoSEQ assay was run in its v3.0 version. Here immunoSEQ multiplex PCR was the method, and the copy in TCRdb shows in-frame clones only, minus some. The sample holds some 28,000 clones, approximately 88% seen once. This clone is classed as medium-sized. The target antigen is unknown. CDR1 and CDR2 from the germline V gene are SQVTM and ANQGSEA. V was cut by 4 bases and J by 5 bases, with 12 bases left in between. CDR3 size: 12 residues. J is TRBJ2-7 and V is TRBV29-1, with D tentatively TRBD1 (5 bases). The TCR originated in a man aged 30 to 39 with HIV. The source was unsorted PBMCs, collected about 2.7 years after starting antiretroviral therapy. The CDR3 DNA is TGCAGCGTTGTTCAGGGTAAGGACGAGCAGTACTTC. Its translation is CSVVQGKDEQYF.